Below, 10 T cell receptor beta chains from the same sample are listed, as sequenced in a study of regulatory T cells in long-lasting Graves disease. Time point specified: newly diagnosed GD, antithyroid drugs for less than 3 months. Generation of the TCR library employed RNA extracted from PBMCs. Construction of TCR beta libraries relied on iRepertoire HTBI primers and on Arm-PCR targeting CDR3 regions. TCRdb reprocessed the multiplex PCR reads via MiXCR and lists one record per CDR3 protein. The sample has 350,000 to 450,000 distinct CDR3 sequences, approximately 15% seen once. The data were also submitted as part of a second study, on T cells in Graves' hyperthyroidism and ophthalmopathy.

The input for sequencing was peripheral blood mononuclear cells (PBMCs), taken at new diagnosis, from a patient treated with antithyroid drugs. The receptors here all came from a woman between 40 and 55 years old with Graves disease.

This clonotype was seen many times. J is TRBJ1-4 and V is TRBV10-3; D unclear. The better agreement between TRBJ1-6 and the DNA end casts doubt on the J call. The CDR3 length is 13 residues. Germline V gene data show CDR1 as ENHRY and CDR2 as SYGVKD. The CDR3 DNA follows: TGTGCCATCAGTGAGGTTCGGGATTCACCCCTCCACTTT. Protein sequence: CAISEVRDSPLHF.

This clonotype has ten or more counts. The chain uses TRBV2 and TRBJ2-1; no definite D call. Trimming stripped 7 bases from V and 6 bases from J, with 13 bases between. The CDR3 has 13 amino acids. The germline V gene has CDR1 SNHLY and CDR2 FYNNEI. The CDR3 sequence is CASTRLKGNEQFF. The CDR3 DNA reads as TGTGCCAGCACAAGGCTTAAGGGCAATGAGCAGTTCTTC.

At least ten counts were recorded for this clonotype. V gene TRBV5-1 combines with J gene TRBJ2-1; D gene ambiguous. Germline loops: CDR1 SGHRS, CDR2 YFSETQ. There are 18 residues in the CDR3. Trimming took off 4 bases at V and 0 bases at J, with 20 bases between the two ends. For the CDR3, the DNA is TGCGCCAGCAGCCAACATGCTCCCCTCCACCCCTCCTACAATGAGCAGTTCTTC. This codes for CASSQHAPLHPSYNEQFF.

This clonotype was counted many times. The rearrangement joins TRBV20-1 to TRBJ2-1; D unclear. V lost 3 bases and J lost 3, with 18 bases in between. The CDR3 contains 16 residues. Germline loops: CDR1 DFQATT, CDR2 SNEGSKA (reference sequence). This CDR3 is CSARSPDALGYNEQFF. CDR3 nucleotide sequence: TGCAGTGCTAGGTCTCCCGACGCCTTAGGCTACAATGAGCAGTTCTTC.

This clonotype showed up many times. The chain combines TRBV28 with TRBJ2-1, with D perhaps matching TRBD1 or TRBD2 (5 bases each). The CDR3 is made up of 15 amino acids. Germline CDR1 reads MDHEN; CDR2 reads SYDVKM. The V gene lost 3 bases and the J gene lost 2 bases, with 11 bases spanning the gap. The CDR3 region has the DNA TGTGCCAGCAGTTTGGAAGGGACCACCTACAATGAGCAGTTCTTC. It translates to CASSLEGTTYNEQFF.

This chain uses TRBV28 with TRBJ2-1, with 7 bases matching TRBD2. V dropped 3 bases and J dropped 5; count of bases not matched to a gene: 7. The CDR3 totals 15 residues. Per germline, CDR1 MDHEN and CDR2 SYDVKM. For the CDR3, the DNA is TGTGCCAGCAGTTTTGGCGGGAGCGTCCACAATGAGCAGTTCTTC. This gives the protein CASSFGGSVHNEQFF.

This clonotype has at least ten counts. This sequence joins TRBV7-2 and TRBJ2-7, with D perhaps TRBD2 (6 bases). V lost 0 bases and J lost 2, with 11 bases in between. The CDR3 is 15 amino acids. CDR1 is SGHTA and CDR2 is FQGNSA in the germline V gene. The CDR3 DNA follows: TGTGCCAGCAGCTTAGCGGGGGGTAGCGCCTACGAGCAGTACTTC. Amino acid sequence: CASSLAGGSAYEQYF.

The chain uses TRBV7-2 and TRBJ1-5, with D perhaps matching TRBD1 (5 bases). The germline gives CDR1 SGHTA, CDR2 FQGNSA. The CDR3 has 15 residues. V was pared by 4 bases and J by 7 bases, with 17 bases between. The CDR3 loop is CASSCSRATKQPQHF. The CDR3 DNA reads as TGTGCCAGCAGCTGCTCCAGGGCCACGAAACAGCCCCAGCATTTT.

The V and J genes are TRBV7-8 and TRBJ2-1; D not certain. The CDR3 runs 15 residues. Trimming removed 1 base at V and 7 bases at J, with 14 bases between. The germline gives CDR1 SGHVS, CDR2 FQNEAQ. CDR3 amino acids: CASSLGPDRVNEQFF. For the CDR3, the DNA is TGTGCCAGCAGCTTAGGCCCGGACCGCGTGAATGAGCAGTTCTTC.

This clonotype was seen a handful of times. The V call is TRBV6-2 or TRBV6-3, the J call TRBJ1-1, with D possibly matching TRBD1 (5 bases). Per germline, CDR1 MNHEY and CDR2 SVGEGT. CDR3 length equals 14 residues. The ends were cut back, 1 base at V and 1 base at J, with 7 bases in the middle. The DNA of the CDR3 is TGTGCCAGCAGTTACTGGGGGGAGAACACTGAAGCTTTCTTT. This codes for CASSYWGENTEAFF.